This T cell receptor beta chain was recorded in a study of vaccination and CD4 T cells after COVID-19. For the study at large: Control cultures were supplied with a CEFX pool, an HIV-1 Nef pool, or no peptide at all.

Treatment given: roughly nine-day PBMC culture with coronavirus spike peptide pools or control peptides (ViraFEST assay). Collection of the unexposed donor's CD4+ T cells took place before the COVID-19 pandemic (2011-2018). First, ViraFEST expanded antigen-specific T cells with peptide pools, and next it sequenced the TCRs. Cells permitting, SARS-CoV-2 S/N served as probes for unexposed-donor CD4+ T cells, and four cold-coronavirus spikes did too. Remarks on this clonotype: As yet, its antigen is unknown.

The CDR3 is 14 residues long. With 5 bases removed from V and 3 bases from J, the gap between germline ends came to 11 bases. The germline CDR1 and CDR2 sequences are LNHDA and SQIVND (reference sequence). Sequencing of cultured CD4+ T cell DNA used the Oncomine TCR Beta short-read assay. TCRdb reanalysed the PCR reads using MiXCR and keeps one entry per CDR3 protein. This table holds 2,500 to 3,000 distinct CDR3 sequences, approximately 30% found once. The receptor comes from a human donor in good health. The V call is TRBV19, the J call TRBJ1-5, with D maybe TRBD1 (5 bases). Sequenced: CD4+ T cells from blood, cultured in vitro. The CDR3: CASSVTGPNQPQHF. CDR3 DNA sequence: TGTGCCAGTAGTGTCACAGGACCCAATCAGCCCCAGCATTTT. The full variable domain, rest sourced from reference TRBV19 and TRBJ1-5, is DGGITQSPKYLFRKEGQNVTLSCEQNLNHDAMYWYRQDPGQGLRLIYYSQIVNDFQKGDIAEGYSVSREKKESFPLTVTSAQKNPTAFYLCASSVTGPNQPQHFGDGTRLSIL.